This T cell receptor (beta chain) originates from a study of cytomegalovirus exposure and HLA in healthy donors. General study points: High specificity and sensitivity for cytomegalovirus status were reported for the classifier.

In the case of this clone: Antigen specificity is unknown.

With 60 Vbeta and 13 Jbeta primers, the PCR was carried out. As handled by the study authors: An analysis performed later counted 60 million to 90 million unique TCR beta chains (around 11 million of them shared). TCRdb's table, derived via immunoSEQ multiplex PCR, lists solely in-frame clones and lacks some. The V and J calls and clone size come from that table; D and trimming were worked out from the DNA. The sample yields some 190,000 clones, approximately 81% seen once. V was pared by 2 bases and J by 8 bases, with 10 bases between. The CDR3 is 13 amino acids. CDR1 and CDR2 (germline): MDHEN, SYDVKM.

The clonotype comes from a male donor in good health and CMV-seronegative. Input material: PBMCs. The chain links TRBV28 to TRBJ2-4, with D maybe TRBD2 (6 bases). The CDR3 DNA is TGTGCCAGCAGTTTACCGGGGGATTACATTCAGTACTTC. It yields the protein CASSLPGDYIQYF.